This T cell receptor (beta chain) appears in the sequencing data of a study of shared clonotypes between healthy human individuals. The table came from immunoSEQ multiplex PCR; TCRdb's copy has only in-frame clones and leaves some out. Of approximately 2.3 million clones detected, about 92% appear once; the ten largest clones hold about 0.39%. The source material was naive CD4+ T cells from PBMCs. The subset denotes: CD45RA+ positively selected. The receptor's source is a man between 18 and 35 years old in good health. Some clones in this sample may be carry-over from other donors' samples.

Here the CDR3 reads CASSRGDFRGNTIYF. The CDR3 DNA is TGTGCCAGCAGCCGTGGGGATTTCAGAGGAAACACCATATATTTT. This chain uses TRBV5-5 with TRBJ1-3; unclear D gene. The CDR3 consists of 15 residues. The V end was cut by 4 bases, the J end by 4 bases, with 15 bases between. Germline CDR1 reads SGHKS; CDR2 reads YYEKEE (reference sequence).